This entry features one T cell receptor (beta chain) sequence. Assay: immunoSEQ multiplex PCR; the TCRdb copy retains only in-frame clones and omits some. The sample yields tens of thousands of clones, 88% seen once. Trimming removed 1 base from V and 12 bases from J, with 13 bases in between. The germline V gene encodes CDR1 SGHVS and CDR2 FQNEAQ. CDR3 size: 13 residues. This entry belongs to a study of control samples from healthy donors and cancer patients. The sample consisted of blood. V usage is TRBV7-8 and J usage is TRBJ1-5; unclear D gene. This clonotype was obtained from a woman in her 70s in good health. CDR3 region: CASSLGGLNVQHF. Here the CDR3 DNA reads TGTGCCAGCAGCTTAGGGGGTCTGAATGTCCAGCATTTT. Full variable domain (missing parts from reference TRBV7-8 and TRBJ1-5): GAGVSQSPRYKVAKRGQDVALRCDPISGHVSLFWYQQALGQGPEFLTYFQNEAQLDKSGLPSDRFFAERPEGSVSTLKIQRTQQEDSAVYLCASSLGGLNVQHFGDGTRLSIL.